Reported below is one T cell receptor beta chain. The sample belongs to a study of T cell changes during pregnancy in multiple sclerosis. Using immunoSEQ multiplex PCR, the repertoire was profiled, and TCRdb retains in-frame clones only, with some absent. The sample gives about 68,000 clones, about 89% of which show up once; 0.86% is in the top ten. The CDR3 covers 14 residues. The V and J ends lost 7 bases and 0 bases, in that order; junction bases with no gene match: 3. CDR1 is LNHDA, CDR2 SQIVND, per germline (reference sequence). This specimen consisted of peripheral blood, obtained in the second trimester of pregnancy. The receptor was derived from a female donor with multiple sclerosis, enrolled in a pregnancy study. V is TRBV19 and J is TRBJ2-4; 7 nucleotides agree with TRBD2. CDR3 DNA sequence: TGTGCCAGTATGGGGGGGGTAGCCAAAAACATTCAGTACTTC. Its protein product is CASMGGVAKNIQYF.